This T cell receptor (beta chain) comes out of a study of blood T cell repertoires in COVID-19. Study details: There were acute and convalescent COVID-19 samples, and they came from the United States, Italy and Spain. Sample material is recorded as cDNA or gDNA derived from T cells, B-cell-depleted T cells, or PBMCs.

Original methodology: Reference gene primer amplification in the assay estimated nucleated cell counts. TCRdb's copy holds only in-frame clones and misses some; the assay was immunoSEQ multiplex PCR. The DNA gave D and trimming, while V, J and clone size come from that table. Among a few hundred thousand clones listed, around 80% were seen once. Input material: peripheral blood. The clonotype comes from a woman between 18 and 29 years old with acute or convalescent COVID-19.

The chain's CDR3 is CASSYSWRGATEAFF. In nucleotides, the CDR3 is TGTGCCAGCAGTTACTCGTGGAGGGGAGCCACTGAAGCTTTCTTT. The chain joins TRBV6-5 to TRBJ1-1, with D perhaps matching TRBD1 (5 bases). Germline CDR1 MNHEY, CDR2 SVGAGI. V was trimmed by 0 bases and J by 4 bases, leaving 12 bases between them. CDR3 length: 15 amino acids.